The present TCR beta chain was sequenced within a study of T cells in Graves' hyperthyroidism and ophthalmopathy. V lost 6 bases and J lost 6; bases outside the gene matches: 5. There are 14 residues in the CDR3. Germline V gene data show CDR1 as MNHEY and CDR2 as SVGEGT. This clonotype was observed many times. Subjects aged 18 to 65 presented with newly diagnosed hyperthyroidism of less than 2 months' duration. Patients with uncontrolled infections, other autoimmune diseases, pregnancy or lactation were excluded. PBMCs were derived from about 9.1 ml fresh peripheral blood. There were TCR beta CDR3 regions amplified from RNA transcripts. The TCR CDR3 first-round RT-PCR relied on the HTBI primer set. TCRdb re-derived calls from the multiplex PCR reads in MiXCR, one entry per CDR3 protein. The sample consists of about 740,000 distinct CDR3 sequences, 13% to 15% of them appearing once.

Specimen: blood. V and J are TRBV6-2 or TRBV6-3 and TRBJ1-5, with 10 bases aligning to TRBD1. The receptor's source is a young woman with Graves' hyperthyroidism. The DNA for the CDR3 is TGTGCCAGCAGCGAGGGACAGGGGATTCAGCCCCAGCATTTT. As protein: CASSEGQGIQPQHF.